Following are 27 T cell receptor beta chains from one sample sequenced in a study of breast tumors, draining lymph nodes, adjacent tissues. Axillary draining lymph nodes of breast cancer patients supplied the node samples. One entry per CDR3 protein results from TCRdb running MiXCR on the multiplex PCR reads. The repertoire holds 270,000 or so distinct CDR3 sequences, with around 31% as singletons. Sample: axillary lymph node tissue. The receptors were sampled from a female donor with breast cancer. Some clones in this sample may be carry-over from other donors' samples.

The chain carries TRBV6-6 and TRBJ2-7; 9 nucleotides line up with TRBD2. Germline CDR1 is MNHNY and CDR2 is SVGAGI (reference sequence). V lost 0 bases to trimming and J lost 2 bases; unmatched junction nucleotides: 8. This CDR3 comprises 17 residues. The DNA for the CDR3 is TGTGCCAGCAGTTACTCGGCGGGAGGGGGCATCCCCTACGAGCAGTACTTC. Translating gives CASSYSAGGGIPYEQYF.

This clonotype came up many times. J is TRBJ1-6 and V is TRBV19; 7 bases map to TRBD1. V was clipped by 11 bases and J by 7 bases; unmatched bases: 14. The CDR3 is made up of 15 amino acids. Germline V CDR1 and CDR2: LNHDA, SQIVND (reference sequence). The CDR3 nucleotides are TGTGCCGGTACCACCACAGGGGCGCGGAATTCACCCCTCCACTTT. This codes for CAGTTTGARNSPLHF.

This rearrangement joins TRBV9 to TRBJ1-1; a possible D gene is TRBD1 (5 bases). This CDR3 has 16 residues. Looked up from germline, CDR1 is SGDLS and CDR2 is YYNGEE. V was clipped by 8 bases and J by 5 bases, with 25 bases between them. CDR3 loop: CASSLNPPGMGTEAFF. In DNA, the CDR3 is TGTGCCAGTAGCCTCAATCCGCCAGGGATGGGAACTGAAGCTTTCTTT.

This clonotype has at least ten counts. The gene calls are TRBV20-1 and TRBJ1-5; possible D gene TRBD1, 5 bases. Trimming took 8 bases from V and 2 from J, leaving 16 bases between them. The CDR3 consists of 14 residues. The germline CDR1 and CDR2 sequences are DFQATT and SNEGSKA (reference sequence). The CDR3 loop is CSPHQGAGNQPQHF. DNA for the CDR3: TGCAGTCCCCACCAGGGTGCGGGCAATCAGCCCCAGCATTTT.

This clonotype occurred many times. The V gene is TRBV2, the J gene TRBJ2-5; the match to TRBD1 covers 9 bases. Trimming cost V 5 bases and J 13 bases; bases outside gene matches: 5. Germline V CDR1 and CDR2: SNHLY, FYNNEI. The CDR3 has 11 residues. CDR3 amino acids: CASSPGQGLYF. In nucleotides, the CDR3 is TGTGCCAGCAGTCCAGGACAGGGGTTGTACTTC. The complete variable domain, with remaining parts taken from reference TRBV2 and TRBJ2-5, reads EPEVTQTPSHQVTQMGQEVILRCVPISNHLYFYWYRQILGQKVEFLVSFYNNEISEKSEIFDDQFSVERPDGSNFTLKIRSTKLEDSAMYFCASSPGQGLYFGPGTRLLVL.

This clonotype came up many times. CDR3 in DNA: TGTGCCAGCAGCCCAACGGGACGGGGAGCTAACTATGGCTACACCTTC. Translated: CASSPTGRGANYGYTF. V gene TRBV11-2 combines with J gene TRBJ1-2; tentative D call: TRBD1 (5 bases). Trimming removed 5 bases at V and 0 bases at J, with 16 bases between. This CDR3 is built from 16 residues. CDR1 SGHAT and CDR2 FQNNGV come from the germline V gene. Drawing the rest from reference TRBV11-2 and TRBJ1-2, the complete variable domain is EAGVAQSPRYKIIEKRQSVAFWCNPISGHATLYWYQQILGQGPKLLIQFQNNGVVDDSQLPKDRFSAERLKGVDSTLKIQPAKLEDSAVYLCASSPTGRGANYGYTFGSGTRLTVV.

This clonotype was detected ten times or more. CDR3 residues: CASSGGVFYGYTF. CDR3 bases: TGTGCCAGCAGTGGAGGGGTATTCTATGGCTACACCTTC. V usage is TRBV2 and J usage is TRBJ1-2; the D gene is possibly TRBD1 (5 bases). The CDR3 covers 13 residues. Trimming shortened V by 4 bases and J by 4 bases, and 10 bases separated the two germline ends. Germline values: CDR1 SNHLY, CDR2 FYNNEI.

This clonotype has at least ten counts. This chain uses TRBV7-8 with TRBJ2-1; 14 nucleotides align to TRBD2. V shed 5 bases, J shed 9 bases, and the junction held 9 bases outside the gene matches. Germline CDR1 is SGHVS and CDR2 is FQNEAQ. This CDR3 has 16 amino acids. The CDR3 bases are TGTGCCAGCAGCCTCCCGGGACTAGCGGGAGCGGGTGAGCAGTTCTTC. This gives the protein CASSLPGLAGAGEQFF.

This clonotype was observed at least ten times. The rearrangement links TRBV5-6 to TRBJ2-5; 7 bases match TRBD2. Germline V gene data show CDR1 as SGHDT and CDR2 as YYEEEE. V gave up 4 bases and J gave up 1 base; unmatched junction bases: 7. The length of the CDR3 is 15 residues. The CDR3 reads CASSAALAVQETQYF. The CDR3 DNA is TGTGCCAGCAGCGCAGCCCTAGCGGTCCAAGAGACCCAGTACTTC.

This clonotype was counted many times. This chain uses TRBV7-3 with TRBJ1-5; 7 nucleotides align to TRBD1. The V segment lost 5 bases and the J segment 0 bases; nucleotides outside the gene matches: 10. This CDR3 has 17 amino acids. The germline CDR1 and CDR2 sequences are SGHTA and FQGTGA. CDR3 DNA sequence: TGTGCCAGCAGCCCAACCCTCGGACAGGTTAGCAATCAGCCCCAGCATTTT. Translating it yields CASSPTLGQVSNQPQHF.

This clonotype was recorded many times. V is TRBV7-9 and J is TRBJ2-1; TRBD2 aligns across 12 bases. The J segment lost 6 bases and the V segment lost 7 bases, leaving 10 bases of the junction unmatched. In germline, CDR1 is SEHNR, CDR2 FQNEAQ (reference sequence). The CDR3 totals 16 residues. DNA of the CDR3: TGTGCCAGCACCCTATGGACTAGCGGGAAGGGCAATGAGCAGTTCTTC. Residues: CASTLWTSGKGNEQFF.

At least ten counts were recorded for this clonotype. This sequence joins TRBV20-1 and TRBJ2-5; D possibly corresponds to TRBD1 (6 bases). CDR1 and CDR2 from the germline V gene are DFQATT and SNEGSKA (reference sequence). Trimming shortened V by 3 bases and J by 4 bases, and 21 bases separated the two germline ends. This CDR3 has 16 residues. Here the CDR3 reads CSASEHLQGPPETQYF. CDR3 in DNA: TGCAGTGCTAGCGAACACCTACAGGGACCCCCAGAGACCCAGTACTTC.

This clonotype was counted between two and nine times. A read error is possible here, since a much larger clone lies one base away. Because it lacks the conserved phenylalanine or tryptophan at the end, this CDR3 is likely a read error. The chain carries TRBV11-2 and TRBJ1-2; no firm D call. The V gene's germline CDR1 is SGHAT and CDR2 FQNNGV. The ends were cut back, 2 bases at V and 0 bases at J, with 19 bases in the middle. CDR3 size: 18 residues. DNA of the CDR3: TGTGCCAGCAGCTTACAGAAACAGCGTCCACAACCTAACTATGGCTACACCCTC. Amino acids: CASSLQKQRPQPNYGYTL.

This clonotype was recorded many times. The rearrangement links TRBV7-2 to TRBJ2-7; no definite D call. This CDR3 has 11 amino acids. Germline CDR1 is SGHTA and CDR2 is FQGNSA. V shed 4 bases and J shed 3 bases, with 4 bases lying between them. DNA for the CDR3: TGTGCCAGCAGCTGGAACTACGAGCAGTACTTC. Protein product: CASSWNYEQYF. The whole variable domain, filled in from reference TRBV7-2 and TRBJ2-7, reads GAGVSQSPSNKVTEKGKDVELRCDPISGHTALYWYRQSLGQGLEFLIYFQGNSAPDKSGLPSDRFSAERTGGSVSTLTIQRTQQEDSAVYLCASSWNYEQYFGPGTRLTVT.

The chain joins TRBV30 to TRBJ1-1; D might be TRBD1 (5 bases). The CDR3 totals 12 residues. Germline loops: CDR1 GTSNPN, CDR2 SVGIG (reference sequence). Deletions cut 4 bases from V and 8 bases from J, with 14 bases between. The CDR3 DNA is TGTGCCTGGAATCGACAGTTGAAAGAAGCTTTCTTT. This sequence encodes CAWNRQLKEAFF.

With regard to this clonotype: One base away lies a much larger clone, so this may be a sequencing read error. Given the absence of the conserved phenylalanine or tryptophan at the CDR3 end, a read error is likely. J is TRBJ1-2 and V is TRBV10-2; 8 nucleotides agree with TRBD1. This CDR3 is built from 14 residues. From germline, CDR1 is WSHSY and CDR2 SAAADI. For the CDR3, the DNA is TGTGCCAGCAGTGCCCTCCAGGGGGCGCTTGGCTACACCCTC. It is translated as CASSALQGALGYTL.

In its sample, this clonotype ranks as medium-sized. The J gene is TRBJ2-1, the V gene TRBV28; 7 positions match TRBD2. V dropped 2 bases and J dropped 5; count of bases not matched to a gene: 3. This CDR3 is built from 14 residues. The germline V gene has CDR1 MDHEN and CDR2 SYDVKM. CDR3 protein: CASSLRGGDNEQFF. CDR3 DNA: TGTGCCAGCAGTTTAAGGGGAGGGGACAATGAGCAGTTCTTC. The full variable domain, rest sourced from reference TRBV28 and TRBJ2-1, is DVKVTQSSRYLVKRTGEKVFLECVQDMDHENMFWYRQDPGLGLRLIYFSYDVKMKEKGDIPEGYSVSREKKERFSLILESASTNQTSMYLCASSLRGGDNEQFFGPGTRLTVL.

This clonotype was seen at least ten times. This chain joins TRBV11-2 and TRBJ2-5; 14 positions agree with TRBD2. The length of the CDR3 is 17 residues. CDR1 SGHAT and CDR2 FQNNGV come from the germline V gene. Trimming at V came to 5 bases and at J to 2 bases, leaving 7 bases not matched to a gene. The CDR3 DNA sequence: TGTGCCAGCAGCCCCGGGACTAGCGGGAGATGGCAAGAGACCCAGTACTTC. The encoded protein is CASSPGTSGRWQETQYF.

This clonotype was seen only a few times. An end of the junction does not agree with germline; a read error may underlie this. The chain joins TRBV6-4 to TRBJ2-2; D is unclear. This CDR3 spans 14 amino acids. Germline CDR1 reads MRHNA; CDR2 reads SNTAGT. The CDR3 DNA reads TGTGCCAGCAGTCACTCGAGGCACACCGGGGAGCTGTTTTTT. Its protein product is CASSHSRHTGELFF.

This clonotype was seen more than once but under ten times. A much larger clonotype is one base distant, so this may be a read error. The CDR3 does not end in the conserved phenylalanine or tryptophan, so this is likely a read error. CDR3 loop: CASSDLAYEQYL. CDR3 DNA: TGTGCCAGCAGTGACCTCGCATACGAGCAGTACTTA. The J gene is TRBJ2-7, the V gene TRBV25-1; D is unclear. Germline V gives CDR1 MGHDK, CDR2 SYGVNS. Trimming pared 3 bases from V and 4 bases from J, leaving 7 bases between. This CDR3 comprises 12 residues.

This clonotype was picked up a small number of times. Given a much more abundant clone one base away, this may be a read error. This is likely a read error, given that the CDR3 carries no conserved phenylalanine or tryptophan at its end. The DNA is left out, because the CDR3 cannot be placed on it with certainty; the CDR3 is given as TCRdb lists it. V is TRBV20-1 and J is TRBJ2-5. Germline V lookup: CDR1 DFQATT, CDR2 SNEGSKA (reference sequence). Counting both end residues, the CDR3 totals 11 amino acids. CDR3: CSAEYQETQSS.

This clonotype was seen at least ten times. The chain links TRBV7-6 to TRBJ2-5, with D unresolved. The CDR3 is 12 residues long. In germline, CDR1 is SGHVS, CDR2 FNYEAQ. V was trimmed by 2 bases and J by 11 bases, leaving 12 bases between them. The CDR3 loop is CASSLNPPAQYF. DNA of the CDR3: TGTGCCAGCAGCTTAAACCCGCCGGCACAGTACTTC. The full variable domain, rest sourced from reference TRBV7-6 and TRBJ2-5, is GAGVSQSPRYKVTKRGQDVALRCDPISGHVSLYWYRQALGQGPEFLTYFNYEAQQDKSGLPNDRFSAERPEGSISTLTIQRTEQRDSAMYRCASSLNPPAQYFGPGTRLLVL.

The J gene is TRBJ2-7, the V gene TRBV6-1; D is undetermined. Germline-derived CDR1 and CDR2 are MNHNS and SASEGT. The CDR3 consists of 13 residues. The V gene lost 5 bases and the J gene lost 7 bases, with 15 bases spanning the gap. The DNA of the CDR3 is TGTGCCAGCAGTCCTTCCCCCTCCAGGGAGCAGTACTTC. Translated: CASSPSPSREQYF.

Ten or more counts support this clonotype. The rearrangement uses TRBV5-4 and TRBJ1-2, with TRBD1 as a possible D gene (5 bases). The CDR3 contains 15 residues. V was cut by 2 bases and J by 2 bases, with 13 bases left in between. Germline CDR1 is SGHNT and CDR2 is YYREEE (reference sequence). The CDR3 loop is CASSLLIQENYGYTF. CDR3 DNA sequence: TGTGCCAGCAGCTTACTTATACAGGAGAACTATGGCTACACCTTC.

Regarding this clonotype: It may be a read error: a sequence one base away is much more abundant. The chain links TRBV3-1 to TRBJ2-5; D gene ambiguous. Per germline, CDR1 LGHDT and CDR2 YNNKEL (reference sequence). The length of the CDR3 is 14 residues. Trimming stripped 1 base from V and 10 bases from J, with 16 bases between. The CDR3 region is CASSQGTGVVGQYF. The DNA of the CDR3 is TGTGCCAGCAGCCAAGGAACTGGGGTTGTTGGCCAGTACTTC.

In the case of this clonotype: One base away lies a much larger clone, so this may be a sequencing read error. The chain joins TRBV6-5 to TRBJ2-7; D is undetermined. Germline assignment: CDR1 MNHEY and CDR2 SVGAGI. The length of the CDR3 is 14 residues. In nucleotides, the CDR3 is TGTGCCAGCAGTCACTCTTCAGCACCCTACGAGCAGTACTTC. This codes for CASSHSSAPYEQYF.

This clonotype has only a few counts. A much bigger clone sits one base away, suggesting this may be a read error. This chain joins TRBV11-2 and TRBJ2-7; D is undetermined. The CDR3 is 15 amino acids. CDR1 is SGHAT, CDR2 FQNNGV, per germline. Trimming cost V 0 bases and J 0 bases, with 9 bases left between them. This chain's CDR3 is CASSLESPASYEQYF. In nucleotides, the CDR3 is TGTGCCAGCAGCTTAGAGTCCCCAGCCTCCTACGAGCAGTACTTC.